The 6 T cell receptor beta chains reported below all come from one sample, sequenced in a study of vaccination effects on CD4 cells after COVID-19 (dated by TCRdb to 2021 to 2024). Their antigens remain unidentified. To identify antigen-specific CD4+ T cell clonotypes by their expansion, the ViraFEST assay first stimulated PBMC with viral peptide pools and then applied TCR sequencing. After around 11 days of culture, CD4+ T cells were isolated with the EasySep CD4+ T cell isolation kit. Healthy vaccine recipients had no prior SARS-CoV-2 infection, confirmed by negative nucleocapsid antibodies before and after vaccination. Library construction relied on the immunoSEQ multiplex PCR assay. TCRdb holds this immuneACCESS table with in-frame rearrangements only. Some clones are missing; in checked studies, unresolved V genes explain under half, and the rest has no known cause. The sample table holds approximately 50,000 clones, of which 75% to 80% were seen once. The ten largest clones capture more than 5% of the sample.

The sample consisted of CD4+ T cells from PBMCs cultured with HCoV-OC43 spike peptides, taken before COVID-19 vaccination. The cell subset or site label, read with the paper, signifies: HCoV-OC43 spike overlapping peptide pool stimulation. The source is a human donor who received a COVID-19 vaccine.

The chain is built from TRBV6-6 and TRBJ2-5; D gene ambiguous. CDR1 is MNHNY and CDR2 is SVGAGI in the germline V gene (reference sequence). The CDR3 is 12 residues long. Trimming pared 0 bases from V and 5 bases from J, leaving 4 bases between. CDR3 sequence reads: CASSYSWETQYF. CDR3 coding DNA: TGTGCCAGCAGTTACTCGTGGGAGACCCAGTACTTC.

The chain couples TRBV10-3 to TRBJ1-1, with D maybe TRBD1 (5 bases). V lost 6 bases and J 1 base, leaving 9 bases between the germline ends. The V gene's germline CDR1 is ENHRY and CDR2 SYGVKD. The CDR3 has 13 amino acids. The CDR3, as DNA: TGTGCCATCAGGCCGGGACCGAACACTGAAGCTTTCTTT. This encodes CAIRPGPNTEAFF.

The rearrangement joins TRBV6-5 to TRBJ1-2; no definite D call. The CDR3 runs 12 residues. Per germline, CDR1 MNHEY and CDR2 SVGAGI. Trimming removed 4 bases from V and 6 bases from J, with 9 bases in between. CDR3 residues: CASSFLDHGYTF. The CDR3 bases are TGTGCCAGCAGTTTTCTGGACCATGGCTACACCTTC.

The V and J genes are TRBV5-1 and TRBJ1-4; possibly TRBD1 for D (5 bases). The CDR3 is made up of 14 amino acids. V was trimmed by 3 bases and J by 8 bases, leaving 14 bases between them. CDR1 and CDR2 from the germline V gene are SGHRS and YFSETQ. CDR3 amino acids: CASSSPGRQEKLFF. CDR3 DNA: TGCGCCAGCAGCTCCCCAGGGCGACAAGAAAAACTGTTTTTT. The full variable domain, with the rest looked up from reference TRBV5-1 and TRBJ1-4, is KAGVTQTPRYLIKTRGQQVTLSCSPISGHRSVSWYQQTPGQGLQFLFEYFSETQRNKGNFPGRFSGRQFSNSRSEMNVSTLELGDSALYLCASSSPGRQEKLFFGSGTQLSVL.

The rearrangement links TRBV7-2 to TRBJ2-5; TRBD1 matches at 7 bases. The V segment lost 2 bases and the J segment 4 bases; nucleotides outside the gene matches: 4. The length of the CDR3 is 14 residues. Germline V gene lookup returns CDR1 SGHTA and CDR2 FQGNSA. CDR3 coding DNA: TGTGCCAGCAGCTTAAAGGGGGCCGGAGAGACCCAGTACTTC. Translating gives CASSLKGAGETQYF. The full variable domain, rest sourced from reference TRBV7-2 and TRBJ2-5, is GAGVSQSPSNKVTEKGKDVELRCDPISGHTALYWYRQSLGQGLEFLIYFQGNSAPDKSGLPSDRFSAERTGGSVSTLTIQRTQQEDSAVYLCASSLKGAGETQYFGPGTRLLVL.

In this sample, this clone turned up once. As DNA, the CDR3 is TGTGCCTGGAGGAGGGGGCAGGGGGCCTATGGCTACACCTTC. Translation gives CAWRRGQGAYGYTF. The chain has TRBV30 and TRBJ1-2, with 8 bases lining up with TRBD1. The CDR3 length is 14 residues. Germline assignment: CDR1 GTSNPN and CDR2 SVGIG (reference sequence). J gave up 4 bases and V 3 bases, and 7 bases lay outside the gene matches. Together with reference TRBV30 and TRBJ1-2, the CDR3 gives the full variable domain: SQTIHQWPATLVQPVGSPLSLECTVEGTSNPNLYWYRQAAGRGLQLLFYSVGIGQISSEVPQNLSASRPQDRQFILSSKKLLLSDSGFYLCAWRRGQGAYGYTFGSGTRLTVV.